This paragraph reports one T cell receptor (beta chain). This sample is drawn from a study of blood T cell repertoires in COVID-19. From germline, CDR1 is MNHEY and CDR2 SMNVEV (reference sequence). The CDR3 consists of 18 residues. With V trimmed by 4 bases and J by 10 bases, 19 bases remained unmatched. This table comes from immunoSEQ multiplex PCR, and its TCRdb copy is limited to in-frame clones, with some not included. The table has some 120,000 clones, about 80% seen once. Sequencing was carried out using peripheral blood. V is TRBV27 and J is TRBJ2-1, with TRBD2 identical over 10 bases. The TCR was taken from a human donor in a cohort sampled during active COVID-19. CDR3 sequence reads: CASSSSGLAGETREEQFF. CDR3 nucleotide sequence: TGTGCCAGCAGTTCTTCCGGGCTAGCGGGAGAAACCAGAGAAGAGCAGTTCTTC.